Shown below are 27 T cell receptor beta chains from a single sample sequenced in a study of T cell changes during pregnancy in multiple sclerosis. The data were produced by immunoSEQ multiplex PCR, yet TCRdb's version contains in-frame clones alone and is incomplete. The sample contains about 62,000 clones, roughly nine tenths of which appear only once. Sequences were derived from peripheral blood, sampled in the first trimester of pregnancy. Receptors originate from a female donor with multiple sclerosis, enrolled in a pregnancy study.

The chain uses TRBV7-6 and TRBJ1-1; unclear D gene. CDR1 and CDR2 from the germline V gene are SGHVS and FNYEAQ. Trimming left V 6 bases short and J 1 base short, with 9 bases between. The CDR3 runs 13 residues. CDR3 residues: CASSAIGNTEAFF. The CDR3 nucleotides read TGTGCCAGCAGTGCCATCGGGAACACTGAAGCTTTCTTT.

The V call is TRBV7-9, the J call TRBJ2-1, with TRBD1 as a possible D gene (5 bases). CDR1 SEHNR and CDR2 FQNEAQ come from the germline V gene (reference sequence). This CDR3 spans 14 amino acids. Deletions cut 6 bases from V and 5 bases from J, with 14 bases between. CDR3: CASSLTEAHNEQFF. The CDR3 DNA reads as TGTGCCAGCAGTTTGACAGAGGCCCACAATGAGCAGTTCTTC.

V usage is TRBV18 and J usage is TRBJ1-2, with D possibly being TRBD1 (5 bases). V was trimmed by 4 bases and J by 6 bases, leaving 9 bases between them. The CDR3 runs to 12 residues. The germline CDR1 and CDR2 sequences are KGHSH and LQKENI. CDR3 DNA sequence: TGTGCCAGCTCACGCCAGGGTGATGGCTACACCTTC. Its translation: CASSRQGDGYTF.

CDR3 protein: CASGSGDTEAFF. CDR3 in DNA: TGTGCCAGCGGCTCAGGGGACACTGAAGCTTTCTTT. The genes are TRBV5-4 and TRBJ1-1, with a tentative D call TRBD1 (6 bases). V lost 7 bases and J lost 3, with 10 bases in between. The CDR3 extends over 12 amino acids. Germline V gene sequence: CDR1 SGHNT, CDR2 YYREEE (reference sequence).

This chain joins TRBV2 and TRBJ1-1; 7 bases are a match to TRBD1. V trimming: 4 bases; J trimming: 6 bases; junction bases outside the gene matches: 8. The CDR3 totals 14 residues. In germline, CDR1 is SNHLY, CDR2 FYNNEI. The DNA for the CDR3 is TGTGCCAGCAGTGTCCTTCAGGGGGGCGCTGAAGCTTTCTTT. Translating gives CASSVLQGGAEAFF.

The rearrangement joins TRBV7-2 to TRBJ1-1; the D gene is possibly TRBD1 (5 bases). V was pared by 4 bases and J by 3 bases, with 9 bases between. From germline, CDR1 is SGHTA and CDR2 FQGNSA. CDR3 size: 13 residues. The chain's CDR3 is CASSSQVDTEAFF. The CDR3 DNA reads TGTGCCAGCAGCTCACAGGTGGACACTGAAGCTTTCTTT.

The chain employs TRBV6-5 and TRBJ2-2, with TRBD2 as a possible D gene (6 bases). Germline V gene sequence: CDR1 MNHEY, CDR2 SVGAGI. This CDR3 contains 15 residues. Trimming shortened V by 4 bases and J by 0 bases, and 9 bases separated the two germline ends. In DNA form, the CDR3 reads TGTGCCAGCAGTTTAGGAGGGGCGAACACCGGGGAGCTGTTTTTT. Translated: CASSLGGANTGELFF.

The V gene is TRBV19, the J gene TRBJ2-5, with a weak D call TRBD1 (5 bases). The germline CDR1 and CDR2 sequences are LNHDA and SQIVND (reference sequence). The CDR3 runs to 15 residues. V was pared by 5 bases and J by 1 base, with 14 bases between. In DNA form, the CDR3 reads TGTGCCAGTAGTGGAGCACAGGCTACCCAAGAGACCCAGTACTTC. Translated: CASSGAQATQETQYF.

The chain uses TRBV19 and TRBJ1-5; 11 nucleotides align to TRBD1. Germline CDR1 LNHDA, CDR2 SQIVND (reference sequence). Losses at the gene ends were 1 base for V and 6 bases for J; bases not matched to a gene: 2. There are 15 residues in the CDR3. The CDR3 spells CASSIAGTGGQPQHF. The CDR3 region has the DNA TGTGCCAGTAGTATAGCAGGGACAGGGGGTCAGCCCCAGCATTTT.

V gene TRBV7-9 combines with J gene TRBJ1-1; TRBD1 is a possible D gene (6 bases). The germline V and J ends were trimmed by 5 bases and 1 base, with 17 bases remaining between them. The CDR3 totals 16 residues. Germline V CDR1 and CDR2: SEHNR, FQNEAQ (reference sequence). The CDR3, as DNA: TGTGCCAGCAGCACTAACACAGGGTCGGGGAACACTGAAGCTTTCTTT. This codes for CASSTNTGSGNTEAFF. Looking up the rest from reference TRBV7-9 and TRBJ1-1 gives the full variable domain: DTGVSQNPRHKITKRGQNVTFRCDPISEHNRLYWYRQTLGQGPEFLTYFQNEAQLEKSRLLSDRFSAERPKGSFSTLEIQRTEQGDSAMYLCASSTNTGSGNTEAFFGQGTRLTVV.

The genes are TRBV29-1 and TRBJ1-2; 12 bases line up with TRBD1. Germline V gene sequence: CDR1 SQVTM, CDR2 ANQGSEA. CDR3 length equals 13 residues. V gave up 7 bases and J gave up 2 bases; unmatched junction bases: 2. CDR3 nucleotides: TGCAGCGCGGGACAGGGGGCGAACTATGGCTACACCTTC. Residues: CSAGQGANYGYTF.

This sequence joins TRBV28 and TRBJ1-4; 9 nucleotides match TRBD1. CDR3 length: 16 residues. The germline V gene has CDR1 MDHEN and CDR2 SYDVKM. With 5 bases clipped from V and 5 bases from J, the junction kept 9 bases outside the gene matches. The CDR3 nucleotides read TGTGCCAGCAGTAAGAAGGGGACAGGGATAAATGAAAAACTGTTTTTT. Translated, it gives CASSKKGTGINEKLFF.

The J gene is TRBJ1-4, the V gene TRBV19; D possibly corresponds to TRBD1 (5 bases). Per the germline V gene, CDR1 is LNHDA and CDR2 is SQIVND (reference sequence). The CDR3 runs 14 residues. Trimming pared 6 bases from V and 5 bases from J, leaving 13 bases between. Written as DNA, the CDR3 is TGTGCCAGTAGGAGAGACAGACCCAATGAAAAACTGTTTTTT. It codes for CASRRDRPNEKLFF.

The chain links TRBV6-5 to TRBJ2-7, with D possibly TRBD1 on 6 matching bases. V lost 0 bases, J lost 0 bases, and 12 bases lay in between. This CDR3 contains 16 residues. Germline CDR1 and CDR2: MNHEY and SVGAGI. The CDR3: CASSYSGASNSYEQYF. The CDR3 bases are TGTGCCAGCAGTTACTCGGGGGCCTCGAACTCCTACGAGCAGTACTTC.

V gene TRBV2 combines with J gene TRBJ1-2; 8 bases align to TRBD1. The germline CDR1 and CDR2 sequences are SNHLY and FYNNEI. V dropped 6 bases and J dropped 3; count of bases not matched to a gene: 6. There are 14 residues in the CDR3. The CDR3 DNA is TGTGCCAGCAGCCTACAGGGGGTCGACTATGGCTACACCTTC. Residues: CASSLQGVDYGYTF.

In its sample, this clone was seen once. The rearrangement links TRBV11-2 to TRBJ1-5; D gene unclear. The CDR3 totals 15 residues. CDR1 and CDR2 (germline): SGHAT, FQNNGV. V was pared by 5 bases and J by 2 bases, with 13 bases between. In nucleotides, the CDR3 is TGTGCCAGCAGCCTTCGGGGAGATGGCAATCAGCCCCAGCATTTT. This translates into CASSLRGDGNQPQHF.

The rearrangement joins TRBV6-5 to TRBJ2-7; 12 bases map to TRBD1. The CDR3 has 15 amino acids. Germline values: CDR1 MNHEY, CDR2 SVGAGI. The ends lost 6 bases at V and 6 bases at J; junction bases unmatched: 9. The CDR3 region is CASSLAGTGGVEQYF. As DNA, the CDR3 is TGTGCCAGCAGCCTCGCCGGGACAGGGGGCGTCGAGCAGTACTTC.

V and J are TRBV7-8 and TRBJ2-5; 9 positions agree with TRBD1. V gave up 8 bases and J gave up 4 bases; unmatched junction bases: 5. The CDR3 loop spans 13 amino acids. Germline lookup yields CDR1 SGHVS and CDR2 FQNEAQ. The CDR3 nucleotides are TGTGCCAGCGGACAGGGGCTCCGAGAGACCCAGTACTTC. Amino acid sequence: CASGQGLRETQYF.

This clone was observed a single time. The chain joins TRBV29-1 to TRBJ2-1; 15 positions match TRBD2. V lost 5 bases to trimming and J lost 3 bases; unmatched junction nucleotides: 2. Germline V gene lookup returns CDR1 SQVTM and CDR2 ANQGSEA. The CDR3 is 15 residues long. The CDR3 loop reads CSVRTSGRVYNEQFF. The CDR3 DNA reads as TGCAGCGTTAGGACTAGCGGGAGGGTCTACAATGAGCAGTTCTTC.

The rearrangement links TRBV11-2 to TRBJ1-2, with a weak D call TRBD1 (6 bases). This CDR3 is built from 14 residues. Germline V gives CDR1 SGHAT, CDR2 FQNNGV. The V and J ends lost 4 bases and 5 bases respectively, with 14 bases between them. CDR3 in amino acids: CASSWGQDRYGYTF. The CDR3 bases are TGTGCCAGCAGCTGGGGGCAGGACAGATATGGCTACACCTTC.

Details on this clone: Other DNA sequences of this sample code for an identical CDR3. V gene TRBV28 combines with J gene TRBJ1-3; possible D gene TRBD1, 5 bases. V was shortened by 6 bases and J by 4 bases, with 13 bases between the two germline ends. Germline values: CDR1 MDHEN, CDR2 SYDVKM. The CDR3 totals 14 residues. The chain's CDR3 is CASRQGAGGNTIYF. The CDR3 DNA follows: TGTGCCAGCAGGCAGGGAGCGGGAGGAAACACCATATATTTT.

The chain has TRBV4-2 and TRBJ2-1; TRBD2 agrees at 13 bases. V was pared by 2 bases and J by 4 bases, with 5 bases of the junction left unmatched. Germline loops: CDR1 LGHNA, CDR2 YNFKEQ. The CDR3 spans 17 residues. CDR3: CASSQTSGRAAYNEQFF. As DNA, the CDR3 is TGTGCCAGCAGCCAAACTAGCGGGAGGGCGGCATACAATGAGCAGTTCTTC.

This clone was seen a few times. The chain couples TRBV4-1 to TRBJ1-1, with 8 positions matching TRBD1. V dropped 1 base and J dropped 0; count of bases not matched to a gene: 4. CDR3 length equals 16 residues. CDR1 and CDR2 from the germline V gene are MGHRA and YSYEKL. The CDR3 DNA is TGCGCCAGCAGCCAAGCAGGGACAGGAATGAACACTGAAGCTTTCTTT. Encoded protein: CASSQAGTGMNTEAFF.

This CDR3 reads CASSSRLVISEQYF. CDR3 coding DNA: TGTGCCAGCAGCTCTCGACTAGTAATTAGCGAGCAGTACTTC. The chain links TRBV14 to TRBJ2-7; weak D call: TRBD2 (6 bases). With 5 bases removed from V and 6 bases from J, the gap between germline ends came to 17 bases. The germline V gene encodes CDR1 SGHDN and CDR2 FVKESK. The CDR3 covers 14 residues.

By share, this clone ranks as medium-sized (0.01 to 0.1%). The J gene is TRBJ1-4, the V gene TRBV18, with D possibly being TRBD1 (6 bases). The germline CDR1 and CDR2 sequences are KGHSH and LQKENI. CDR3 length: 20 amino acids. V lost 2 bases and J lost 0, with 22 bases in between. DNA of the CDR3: TGTGCCAGCTCACCAAACAGGGACCGTGGAACTTATGCAACTAATGAAAAACTGTTTTTT. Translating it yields CASSPNRDRGTYATNEKLFF.

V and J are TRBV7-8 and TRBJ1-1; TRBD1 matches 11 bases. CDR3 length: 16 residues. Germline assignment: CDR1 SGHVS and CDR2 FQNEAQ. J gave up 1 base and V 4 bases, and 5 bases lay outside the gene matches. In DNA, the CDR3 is TGTGCCAGCAGCTCCCGGACAGGGGGCTGGAACACTGAAGCTTTCTTT. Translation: CASSSRTGGWNTEAFF. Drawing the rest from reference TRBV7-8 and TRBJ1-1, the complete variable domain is GAGVSQSPRYKVAKRGQDVALRCDPISGHVSLFWYQQALGQGPEFLTYFQNEAQLDKSGLPSDRFFAERPEGSVSTLKIQRTQQEDSAVYLCASSSRTGGWNTEAFFGQGTRLTVV.

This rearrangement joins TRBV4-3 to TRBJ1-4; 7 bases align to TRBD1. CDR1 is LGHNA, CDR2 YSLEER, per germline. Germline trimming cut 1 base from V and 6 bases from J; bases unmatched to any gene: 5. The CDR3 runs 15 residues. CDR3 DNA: TGCGCCAGCAGCCAAGGCAGGGGGAAGGATGAAAAACTGTTTTTT. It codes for CASSQGRGKDEKLFF.